The 29 T cell receptor beta chains listed next were all sequenced from one sample in a study of T-cell memory formation after mild COVID-19. TCRdb used MiXCR to reprocess the 5' RACE reads, holding one entry per CDR3 protein. The table has about 200,000 distinct CDR3 sequences, under 20% seen once. Sequenced input: PBMCs or a T cell subset sorted from them (not recorded which). The receptors originated from an adult woman who had mild COVID-19 (a few samples of this study predate the infection). Cell type and time point are not known.

This clonotype was detected only a few times. This chain joins TRBV5-1 and TRBJ2-5; maybe TRBD1 (6 bases). The CDR3 is 15 amino acids. V was clipped by 0 bases and J by 2 bases, with 11 bases between them. Germline lookup yields CDR1 SGHRS and CDR2 YFSETQ. CDR3 protein: CASSLAGAEQETQYF. CDR3 DNA: TGCGCCAGCAGCTTGGCAGGGGCCGAGCAAGAGACCCAGTACTTC.

The V gene is TRBV7-9, the J gene TRBJ1-2; a possible D gene is TRBD1 (5 bases). CDR3 size: 12 residues. V gave up 8 bases and J gave up 5 bases, with 12 bases separating them. Germline CDR1 SEHNR, CDR2 FQNEAQ (reference sequence). DNA of the CDR3: TGTGCCAGCGGCAGGGATACGTATGGCTACACCTTC. It encodes CASGRDTYGYTF.

This clonotype was counted only a few times. A clone one base away is much larger, so this may be a read error. The chain uses TRBV7-3 and TRBJ1-1; D not resolved. The CDR3 sequence is 13 residues long. CDR1 and CDR2 (germline): SGHTA, FQGTGA. Trimming stripped 1 base from V and 1 base from J, with 4 bases between. CDR3 loop: CASSLNGNTEAFF. For the CDR3, the DNA is TGTGCCAGCAGCTTAAACGGGAACACTGAAGCTTTCTTT.

The chain links TRBV5-1 to TRBJ2-3; D is undetermined. Deletions cut 3 bases from V and 2 bases from J, with 10 bases between. Germline loops: CDR1 SGHRS, CDR2 YFSETQ. The CDR3 totals 14 residues. The CDR3 DNA reads as TGCGCCAGCAGCTACATGGGGTTCACAGATACGCAGTATTTT. Protein product: CASSYMGFTDTQYF.

The chain has TRBV10-3 and TRBJ1-1; no clear D. Per germline, CDR1 ENHRY and CDR2 SYGVKD. Trimming shortened V by 7 bases and J by 0 bases, and 18 bases separated the two germline ends. CDR3 length equals 16 residues. The CDR3: CAITPHERFMNTEAFF. The CDR3 DNA reads TGTGCCATCACCCCCCACGAGAGATTTATGAACACTGAAGCTTTCTTT.

This clonotype was seen a few times. V usage is TRBV2 and J usage is TRBJ2-7; 8 bases are a match to TRBD1. V dropped 7 bases and J dropped 6; count of bases not matched to a gene: 11. The CDR3 is made up of 14 amino acids. CDR1 is SNHLY, CDR2 FYNNEI, per germline. Here the CDR3 DNA reads TGTGCCAGCAAGGCAGGGACAGGACACCGCGAGCAGTACTTC. Translation: CASKAGTGHREQYF.

This clonotype showed up just a few times. The chain is built from TRBV7-2 and TRBJ2-3; no clear D. Germline values: CDR1 SGHTA, CDR2 FQGNSA. V lost 5 bases, J lost 3 bases, and 9 bases lay in between. This CDR3 is 13 amino acids long. The CDR3, as DNA: TGTGCCAGCAGCCGCGTTTTGACAGATACGCAGTATTTT. This encodes CASSRVLTDTQYF.

This clonotype showed up just a few times. The chain has TRBV20-1 and TRBJ2-3; 10 bases are shared with TRBD2. The junction had 11 bases not matched to a gene; V was cut back by 3 bases and J by 8 bases. Germline CDR1 reads DFQATT; CDR2 reads SNEGSKA (reference sequence). This CDR3 comprises 15 residues. Written as DNA, the CDR3 is TGCAGTGCTAGGAGTTTCCTAGCGGGAGTAGGTACGCAGTATTTT. This codes for CSARSFLAGVGTQYF.

This clonotype appeared a few times. The V call is TRBV4-1, the J call TRBJ2-3; TRBD1 matches 7 bases. Germline loops: CDR1 MGHRA, CDR2 YSYEKL. The CDR3 extends over 15 amino acids. V gave up 2 bases and J gave up 6 bases; unmatched junction bases: 8. The CDR3 DNA sequence: TGCGCCAGCAGCCAACCACAGGGGCGCGGGGATACGCAGTATTTT. This encodes CASSQPQGRGDTQYF.

V is TRBV25-1 and J is TRBJ2-5, with D maybe TRBD2 (6 bases). Looked up from germline, CDR1 is MGHDK and CDR2 is SYGVNS. The CDR3 contains 14 residues. Trimming removed 5 bases at V and 3 bases at J, with 13 bases between. CDR3 DNA: TGTGCCAGCAGTCCACCTCCGGGGGAAGAGACCCAGTACTTC. It codes for CASSPPPGEETQYF. Based on the CDR3 plus reference TRBV25-1 and TRBJ2-5, the full variable domain is EADIYQTPRYLVIGTGKKITLECSQTMGHDKMYWYQQDPGMELHLIHYSYGVNSTEKGDLSSESTVSRIRTEHFPLTLESARPSHTSQYLCASSPPPGEETQYFGPGTRLLVL.

The rearrangement joins TRBV5-1 to TRBJ2-3; TRBD1 or TRBD2 may be the D gene (6 bases each). The germline gives CDR1 SGHRS, CDR2 YFSETQ. The CDR3 is 16 residues long. V was cut by 4 bases and J by 1 base, with 16 bases left in between. CDR3 DNA sequence: TGCGCCAGCAGCCCGGTAGGGGGGCCAGGCACAGATACGCAGTATTTT. This sequence encodes CASSPVGGPGTDTQYF. Full variable domain (rest looked up from reference TRBV5-1 and TRBJ2-3): KAGVTQTPRYLIKTRGQQVTLSCSPISGHRSVSWYQQTPGQGLQFLFEYFSETQRNKGNFPGRFSGRQFSNSRSEMNVSTLELGDSALYLCASSPVGGPGTDTQYFGPGTRLTVL.

The rearrangement joins TRBV11-2 to TRBJ1-1, with no clear D. This CDR3 has 14 amino acids. Germline CDR1 and CDR2: SGHAT and FQNNGV. Between the trimmed V and J ends, which lost 5 bases and 3 bases, there was a span of 13 bases. CDR3 nucleotide sequence: TGTGCCAGCAGCATTGGAAGGTCGGACACTGAAGCTTTCTTT. Protein sequence: CASSIGRSDTEAFF.

This chain joins TRBV2 and TRBJ2-5; maybe TRBD2 (6 bases). V was trimmed by 7 bases and J by 2 bases, leaving 11 bases between them. The CDR3 has 13 residues. From germline, CDR1 is SNHLY and CDR2 FYNNEI. The CDR3: CASTRTKQETQYF. Written as DNA, the CDR3 is TGTGCCAGCACCCGGACTAAACAAGAGACCCAGTACTTC.

This clonotype appeared a few times. The chain has TRBV20-1 and TRBJ2-4; D ambiguous. V shed 3 bases and J shed 0 bases, with 12 bases lying between them. CDR3 length: 15 residues. CDR1 is DFQATT and CDR2 is SNEGSKA in the germline V gene (reference sequence). The CDR3 spells CSASDDKLAKNIQYF. The CDR3 DNA is TGCAGTGCTAGTGACGACAAGCTAGCCAAAAACATTCAGTACTTC.

This clonotype was seen just once. The rearrangement joins TRBV19 to TRBJ1-1, with D unresolved. CDR1 is LNHDA and CDR2 is SQIVND in the germline V gene (reference sequence). The length of the CDR3 is 12 residues. The germline V and J ends were trimmed by 5 bases and 5 bases, with 9 bases remaining between them. The CDR3 DNA sequence: TGTGCCAGTAGTGAAGACATGACTGAAGCTTTCTTT. Protein sequence: CASSEDMTEAFF.

The genes are TRBV5-1 and TRBJ2-7, with TRBD1 identical over 9 bases. Germline CDR1 reads SGHRS; CDR2 reads YFSETQ. The CDR3 consists of 15 residues. J gave up 2 bases and V 0 bases, and 3 bases lay outside the gene matches. CDR3 region: CASSLGWTGAYEQYF. The DNA for the CDR3 is TGCGCCAGCAGCTTGGGATGGACAGGGGCCTACGAGCAGTACTTC.

V is TRBV12-3 or TRBV12-4 and J is TRBJ1-2, with D unresolved. The V end lost 4 bases, the J end lost 5 bases, and 14 bases lay between the germline ends. The CDR3 is 14 amino acids. CDR3 in DNA: TGTGCCAGCAGTTACCGGACGCTACAATATGGCTACACCTTC. The encoded protein is CASSYRTLQYGYTF.

This clonotype was detected a few times. The rearrangement links TRBV6-1 to TRBJ1-6; D remains unclear. The CDR3 has 15 amino acids. Germline values: CDR1 MNHNS, CDR2 SASEGT. Trimming removed 8 bases at V and 6 bases at J, with 17 bases between. The CDR3 coding sequence is TGTGCCAGCTCCGGGGAGGGCTCGGGTAATTCACCCCTCCACTTT. Protein sequence: CASSGEGSGNSPLHF.

This chain joins TRBV9 and TRBJ2-3; TRBD1 aligns across 9 bases. This CDR3 has 16 amino acids. The germline CDR1 and CDR2 sequences are SGDLS and YYNGEE. Trimming took 3 bases from V and 7 from J; bases not matched to a gene: 12. The CDR3 nucleotides are TGTGCCAGCAGCGCAAGGGGGGACAGGGCGCGAAATACGCAGTATTTT. Translating gives CASSARGDRARNTQYF.

This clonotype was recorded a few times. This chain joins TRBV6-2 or TRBV6-3 and TRBJ1-2, with TRBD1 matching over 8 bases. Germline V gives CDR1 MNHEY, CDR2 SVGEGT. Germline trimming cut 2 bases from V and 4 bases from J; bases unmatched to any gene: 3. The CDR3 contains 14 residues. The CDR3 is CASSYPTGAYGYTF. The CDR3 nucleotides are TGTGCCAGCAGTTACCCGACAGGGGCCTATGGCTACACCTTC.

This clonotype came up many times. The chain has TRBV4-1 and TRBJ2-7; the D gene is possibly TRBD2 (5 bases). Germline V lookup: CDR1 MGHRA, CDR2 YSYEKL. The length of the CDR3 is 14 residues. Trimming pared 5 bases from V and 3 bases from J, leaving 14 bases between. CDR3 region: CASSVAWTRYEQYF. DNA of the CDR3: TGCGCCAGCAGCGTCGCGTGGACTCGCTACGAGCAGTACTTC.

This clonotype has just a few counts. The chain couples TRBV7-2 to TRBJ1-2; a weak D match, TRBD1 (6 bases). The CDR3 extends over 15 amino acids. With 1 base removed from V and 2 bases from J, the gap between germline ends came to 11 bases. Germline V gene sequence: CDR1 SGHTA, CDR2 FQGNSA. The CDR3: CASSLDQGKNYGYTF. The CDR3 coding sequence is TGTGCCAGCAGCTTAGACCAGGGGAAAAACTATGGCTACACCTTC.

This clonotype was recorded many times. V is TRBV4-1 and J is TRBJ2-2; weak D call: TRBD1 (5 bases). Trimming pared 3 bases from V and 1 base from J, leaving 12 bases between. Germline-derived CDR1 and CDR2 are MGHRA and YSYEKL. This CDR3 is built from 16 residues. The CDR3 nucleotides are TGCGCCAGCAGCCACTTATTTACAGGGAACACCGGGGAGCTGTTTTTT. As protein: CASSHLFTGNTGELFF.

There are a few counts of this clonotype. The rearrangement links TRBV4-3 to TRBJ2-7, with TRBD1 as a possible D gene (5 bases). Germline assignment: CDR1 LGHNA and CDR2 YSLEER. Trimming cost V 0 bases and J 7 bases, with 16 bases left between them. This CDR3 spans 15 amino acids. CDR3 nucleotides: TGCGCCAGCAGCCAAGACAGGGCCCCTAAAAGGGAGCAGTACTTC. Translation: CASSQDRAPKREQYF.

V and J are TRBV6-5 and TRBJ2-7; TRBD1 aligns across 8 bases. The germline V gene has CDR1 MNHEY and CDR2 SVGAGI. Unmatched junction bases numbered 9, after V lost 2 bases and J lost 3 bases. The CDR3 sequence is 16 residues long. DNA of the CDR3: TGTGCCAGCAGTTACAGGAATCCAGGACAGGGCTACGAGCAGTACTTC. Residues: CASSYRNPGQGYEQYF.

This clonotype occurred a few times. The chain carries TRBV25-1 and TRBJ2-5, with D possibly TRBD2 on 5 matching bases. The CDR3 is made up of 15 amino acids. The V gene's germline CDR1 is MGHDK and CDR2 SYGVNS. Deletions cut 0 bases from V and 5 bases from J, with 13 bases between. The CDR3: CASSEYDWERETQYF. CDR3 DNA: TGTGCCAGCAGTGAATATGACTGGGAGAGGGAGACCCAGTACTTC.

This rearrangement joins TRBV13 to TRBJ2-3; TRBD1 matches 8 bases. The CDR3 spans 16 residues. Trimming at V came to 6 bases and at J to 1 base, leaving 9 bases not matched to a gene. CDR1 PRHDT and CDR2 FYEKMQ come from the germline V gene (reference sequence). Here the CDR3 reads CASSIRTGPGTDTQYF. CDR3 nucleotide sequence: TGTGCCAGCAGTATTAGGACAGGGCCTGGCACAGATACGCAGTATTTT.

The chain employs TRBV24-1 and TRBJ1-5, with D uncertain. The V end lost 7 bases, the J end lost 0 bases, and 9 bases lay between the germline ends. There are 14 residues in the CDR3. Germline assignment: CDR1 KGHDR and CDR2 SFDVKD. CDR3: CATSSADSNQPQHF. DNA for the CDR3: TGTGCCACCAGCTCCGCAGATAGCAATCAGCCCCAGCATTTT.

V is TRBV27 and J is TRBJ2-2; D is unresolved. V dropped 6 bases and J dropped 4 bases, with 9 bases sitting between them. Germline V CDR1 and CDR2: MNHEY, SMNVEV (reference sequence). The CDR3 consists of 13 residues. Written as DNA, the CDR3 is TGTGCCAGCAGCCTATTCATCACCGGGGAGCTGTTTTTT. Amino acids: CASSLFITGELFF.